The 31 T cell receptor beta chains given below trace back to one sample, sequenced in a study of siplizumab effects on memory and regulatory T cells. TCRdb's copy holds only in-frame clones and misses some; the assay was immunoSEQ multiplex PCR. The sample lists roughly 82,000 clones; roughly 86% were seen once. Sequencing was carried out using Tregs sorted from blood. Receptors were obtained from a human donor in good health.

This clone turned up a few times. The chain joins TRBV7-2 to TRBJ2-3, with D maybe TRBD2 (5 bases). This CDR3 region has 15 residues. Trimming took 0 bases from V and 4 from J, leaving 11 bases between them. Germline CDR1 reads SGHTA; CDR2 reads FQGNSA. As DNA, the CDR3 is TGTGCCAGCAGCTTAGCTCGCGGGTTCTCAGATACGCAGTATTTT. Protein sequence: CASSLARGFSDTQYF.

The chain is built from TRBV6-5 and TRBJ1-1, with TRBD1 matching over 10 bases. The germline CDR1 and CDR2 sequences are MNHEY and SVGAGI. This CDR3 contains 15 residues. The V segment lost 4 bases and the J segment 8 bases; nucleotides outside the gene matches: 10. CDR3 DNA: TGTGCCAGCAGTTTCCAGGGACAGGGGACTATAGAAGCTTTCTTT. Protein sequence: CASSFQGQGTIEAFF.

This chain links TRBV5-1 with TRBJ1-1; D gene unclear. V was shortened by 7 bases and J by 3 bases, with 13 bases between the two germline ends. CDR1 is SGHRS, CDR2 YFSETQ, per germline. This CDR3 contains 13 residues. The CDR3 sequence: CASQRKSDTEAFF. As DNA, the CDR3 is TGCGCCAGCCAACGGAAATCGGACACTGAAGCTTTCTTT.

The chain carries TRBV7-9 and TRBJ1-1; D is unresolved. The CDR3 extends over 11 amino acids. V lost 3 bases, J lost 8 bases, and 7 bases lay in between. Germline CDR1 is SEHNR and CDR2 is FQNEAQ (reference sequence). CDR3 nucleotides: TGTGCCAGCAGCTTTAGGAGGGAAGCTTTCTTT. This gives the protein CASSFRREAFF.

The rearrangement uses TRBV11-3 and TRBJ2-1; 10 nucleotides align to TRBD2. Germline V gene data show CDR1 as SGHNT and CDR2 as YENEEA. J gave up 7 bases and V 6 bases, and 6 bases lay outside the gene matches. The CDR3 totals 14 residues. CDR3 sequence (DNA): TGTGCCAGCAGTCGAGCGGGGGGGGTAAATGAGCAGTTCTTC. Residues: CASSRAGGVNEQFF.

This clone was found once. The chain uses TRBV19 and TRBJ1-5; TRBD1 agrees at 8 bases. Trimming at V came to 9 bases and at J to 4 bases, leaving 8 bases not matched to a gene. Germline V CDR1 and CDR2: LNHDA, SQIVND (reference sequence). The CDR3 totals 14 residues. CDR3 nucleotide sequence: TGTGCCAGCGCCCGGACAGGGCAGAATCAGCCCCAGCATTTT. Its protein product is CASARTGQNQPQHF.

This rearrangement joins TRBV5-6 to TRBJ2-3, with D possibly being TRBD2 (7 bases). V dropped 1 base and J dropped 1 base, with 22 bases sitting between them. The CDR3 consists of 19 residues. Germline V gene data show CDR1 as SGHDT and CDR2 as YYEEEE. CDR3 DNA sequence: TGTGCCAGCAGCTTGCCCCGATGGGGGGGCTTGAGGGGCACAGATACGCAGTATTTT. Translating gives CASSLPRWGGLRGTDTQYF.

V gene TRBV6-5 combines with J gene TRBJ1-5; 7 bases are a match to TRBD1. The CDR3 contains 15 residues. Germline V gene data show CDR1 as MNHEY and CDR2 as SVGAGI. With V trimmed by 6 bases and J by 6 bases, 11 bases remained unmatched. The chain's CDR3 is CASSRKTGVGQPQHF. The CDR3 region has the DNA TGTGCCAGCAGCCGAAAAACAGGGGTTGGTCAGCCCCAGCATTTT.

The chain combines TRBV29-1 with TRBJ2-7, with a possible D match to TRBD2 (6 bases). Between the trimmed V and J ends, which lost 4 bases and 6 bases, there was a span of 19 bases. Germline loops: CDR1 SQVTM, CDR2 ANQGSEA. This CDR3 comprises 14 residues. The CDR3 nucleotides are TGCAGCGTTGCCCGGGGGACCCCTATTCTCGAGCAGTACTTC. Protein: CSVARGTPILEQYF.

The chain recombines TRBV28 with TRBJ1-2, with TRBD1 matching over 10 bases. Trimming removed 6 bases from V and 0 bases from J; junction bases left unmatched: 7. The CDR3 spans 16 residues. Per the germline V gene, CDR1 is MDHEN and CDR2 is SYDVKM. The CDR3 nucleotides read TGTGCCAGCAGGCGGACAGGGGGTAACGCTAACTATGGCTACACCTTC. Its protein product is CASRRTGGNANYGYTF.

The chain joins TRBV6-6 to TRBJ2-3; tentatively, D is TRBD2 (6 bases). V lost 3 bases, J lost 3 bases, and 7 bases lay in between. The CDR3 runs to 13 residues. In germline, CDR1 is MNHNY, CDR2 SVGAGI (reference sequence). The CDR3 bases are TGTGCCAGCAGTTATGGGGGGACAGATACGCAGTATTTT. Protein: CASSYGGTDTQYF.

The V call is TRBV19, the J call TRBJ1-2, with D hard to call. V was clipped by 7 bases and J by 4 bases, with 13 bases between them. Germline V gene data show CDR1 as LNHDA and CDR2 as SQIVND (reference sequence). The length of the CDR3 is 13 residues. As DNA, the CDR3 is TGTGCCAGTACCCCCGCCCCCCTCTATGGCTACACCTTC. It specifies CASTPAPLYGYTF.

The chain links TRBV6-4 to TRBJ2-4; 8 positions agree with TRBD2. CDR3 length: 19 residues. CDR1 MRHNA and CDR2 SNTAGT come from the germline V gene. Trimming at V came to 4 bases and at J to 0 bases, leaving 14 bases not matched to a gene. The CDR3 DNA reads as TGTGCCAGCAGTGCGGGGGGGACTAGGGAAGTGCTAGCCAAAAACATTCAGTACTTC. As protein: CASSAGGTREVLAKNIQYF.

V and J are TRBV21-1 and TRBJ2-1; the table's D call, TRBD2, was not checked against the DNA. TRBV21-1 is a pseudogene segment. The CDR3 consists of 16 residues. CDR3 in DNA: TGTGCCAGCAGCAAAGCGGCTAGCGGGGGGGCGGATGAGCAGTTCTTC. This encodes CASSKAASGGADEQFF.

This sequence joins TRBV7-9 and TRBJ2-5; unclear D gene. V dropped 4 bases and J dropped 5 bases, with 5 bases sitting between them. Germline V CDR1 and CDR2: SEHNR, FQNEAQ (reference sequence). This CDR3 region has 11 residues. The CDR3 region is CASSSYETQYF. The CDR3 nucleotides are TGTGCCAGCAGCTCTTACGAGACCCAGTACTTC.

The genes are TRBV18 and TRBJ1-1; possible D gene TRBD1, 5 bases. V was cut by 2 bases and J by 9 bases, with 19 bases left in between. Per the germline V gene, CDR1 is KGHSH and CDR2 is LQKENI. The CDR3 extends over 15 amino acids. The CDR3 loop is CASSPSGMAGVKAFF. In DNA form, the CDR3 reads TGTGCCAGCTCACCATCCGGAATGGCGGGGGTAAAAGCTTTCTTT.

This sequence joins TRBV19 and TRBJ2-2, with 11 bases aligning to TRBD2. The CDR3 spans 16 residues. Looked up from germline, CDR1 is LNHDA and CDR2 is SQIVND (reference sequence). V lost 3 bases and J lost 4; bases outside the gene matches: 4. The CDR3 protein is CASSISGGVATGELFF. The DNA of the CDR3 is TGTGCCAGTAGTATTAGCGGGGGGGTAGCCACCGGGGAGCTGTTTTTT.

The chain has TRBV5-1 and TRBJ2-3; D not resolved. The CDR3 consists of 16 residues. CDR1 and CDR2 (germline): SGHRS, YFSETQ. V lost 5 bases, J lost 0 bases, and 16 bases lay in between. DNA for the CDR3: TGCGCCAGCAGTGGCTGGGGTACCTACAGCACAGATACGCAGTATTTT. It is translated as CASSGWGTYSTDTQYF.

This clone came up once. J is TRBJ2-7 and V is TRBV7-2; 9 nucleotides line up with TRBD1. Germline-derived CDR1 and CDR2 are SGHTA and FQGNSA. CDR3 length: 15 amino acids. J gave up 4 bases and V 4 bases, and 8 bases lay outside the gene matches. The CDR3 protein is CASSSNRGRDYEQYF. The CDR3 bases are TGTGCCAGCAGCTCAAACAGGGGGCGAGATTACGAGCAGTACTTC.

Written as DNA, the CDR3 is TGTGCCAGCTTTAGTGGCGATAGCAATCAGCCCCAGCATTTT. Translation gives CASFSGDSNQPQHF. The chain links TRBV2 to TRBJ1-5; D gene ambiguous. Trimming cost V 8 bases and J 0 bases, with 11 bases left between them. The length of the CDR3 is 14 residues. The germline gives CDR1 SNHLY, CDR2 FYNNEI.

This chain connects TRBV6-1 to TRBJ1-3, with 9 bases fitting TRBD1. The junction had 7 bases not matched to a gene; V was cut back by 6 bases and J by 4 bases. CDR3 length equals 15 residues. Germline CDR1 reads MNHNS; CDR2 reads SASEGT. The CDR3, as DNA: TGTGCCAGCAGCTACAGGGGGCTCTTCGGAAACACCATATATTTT. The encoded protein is CASSYRGLFGNTIYF.

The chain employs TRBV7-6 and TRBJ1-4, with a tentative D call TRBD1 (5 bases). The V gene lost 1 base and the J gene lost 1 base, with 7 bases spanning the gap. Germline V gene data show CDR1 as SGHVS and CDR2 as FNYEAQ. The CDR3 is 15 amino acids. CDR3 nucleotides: TGTGCCAGCAGCTTAGTAAGGGGAACTAATGAAAAACTGTTTTTT. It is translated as CASSLVRGTNEKLFF.

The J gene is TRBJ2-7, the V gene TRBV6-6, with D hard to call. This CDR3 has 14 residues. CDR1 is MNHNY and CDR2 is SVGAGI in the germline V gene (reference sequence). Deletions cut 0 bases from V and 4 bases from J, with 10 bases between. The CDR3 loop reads CASSYSPLDYEQYF. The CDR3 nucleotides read TGTGCCAGCAGTTACTCGCCCCTAGATTACGAGCAGTACTTC.

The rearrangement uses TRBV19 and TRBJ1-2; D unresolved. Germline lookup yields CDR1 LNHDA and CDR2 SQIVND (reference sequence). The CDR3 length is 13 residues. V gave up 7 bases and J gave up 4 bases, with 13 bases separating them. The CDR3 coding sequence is TGTGCCAGTACAAAAGACGGAACCTATGGCTACACCTTC. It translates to CASTKDGTYGYTF.

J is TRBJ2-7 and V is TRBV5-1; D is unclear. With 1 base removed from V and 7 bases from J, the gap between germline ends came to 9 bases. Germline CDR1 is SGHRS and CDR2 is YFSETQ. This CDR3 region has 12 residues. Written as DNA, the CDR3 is TGCGCCAGCAGCTTGTCCGGGCGAGAGCAGTACTTC. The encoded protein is CASSLSGREQYF.

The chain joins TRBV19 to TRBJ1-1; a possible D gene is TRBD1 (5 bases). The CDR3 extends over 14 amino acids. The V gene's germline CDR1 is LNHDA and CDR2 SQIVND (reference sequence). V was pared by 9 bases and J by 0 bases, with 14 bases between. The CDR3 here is CASRGVGVNTEAFF. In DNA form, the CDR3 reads TGTGCCAGCCGGGGGGTTGGGGTGAACACTGAAGCTTTCTTT.

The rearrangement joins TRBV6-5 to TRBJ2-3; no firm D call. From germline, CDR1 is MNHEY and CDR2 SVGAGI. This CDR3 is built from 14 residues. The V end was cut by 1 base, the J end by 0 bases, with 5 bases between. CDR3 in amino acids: CASSYYGSTDTQYF. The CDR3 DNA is TGTGCCAGCAGTTACTACGGCAGCACAGATACGCAGTATTTT.

CDR3 sequence: CASSQKPGLRRFF. The CDR3 bases are TGTGCCAGCAGCCAAAAACCGGGACTACGAAGGTTCTTC. The gene calls are TRBV4-2 and TRBJ2-1; 7 bases map to TRBD2. The germline V gene encodes CDR1 LGHNA and CDR2 YNFKEQ. This CDR3 contains 13 residues. Trimming took 2 bases from V and 15 from J; bases not matched to a gene: 10.

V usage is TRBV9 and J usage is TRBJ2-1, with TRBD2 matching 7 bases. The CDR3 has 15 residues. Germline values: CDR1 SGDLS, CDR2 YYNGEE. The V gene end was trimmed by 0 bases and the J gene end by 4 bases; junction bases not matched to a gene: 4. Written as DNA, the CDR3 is TGTGCCAGCAGCGTAGATCTAGCGGCATACAATGAGCAGTTCTTC. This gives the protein CASSVDLAAYNEQFF.

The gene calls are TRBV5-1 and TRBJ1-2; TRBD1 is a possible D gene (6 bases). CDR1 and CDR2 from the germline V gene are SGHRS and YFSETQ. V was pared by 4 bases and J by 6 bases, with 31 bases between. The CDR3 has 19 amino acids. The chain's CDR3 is CASSQWMGPGEGGLHGYTF. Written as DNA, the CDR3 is TGCGCCAGCAGCCAATGGATGGGGCCAGGGGAAGGGGGTTTACATGGCTACACCTTC.

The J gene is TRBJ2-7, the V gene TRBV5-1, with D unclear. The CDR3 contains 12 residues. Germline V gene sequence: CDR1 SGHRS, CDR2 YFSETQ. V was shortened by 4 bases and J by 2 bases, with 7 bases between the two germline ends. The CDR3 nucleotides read TGCGCCAGCAGCCTCAGCCCCTACGAGCAGTACTTC. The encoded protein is CASSLSPYEQYF.